The 7 T cell receptor beta chains below were found in one sample sequenced in a study of Graves' ophthalmopathy and Graves' hyperthyroidism (dated by TCRdb to the late 2010s). These reads were obtained on an Illumina HiSeq 2000. TCR beta CDR3 regions were amplified from RNA transcripts for repertoire sequencing. HTBI primers and the Qiagen OneStep RT-PCR kit were used in a first-round RT-PCR, which was followed by a second-round multiplex PCR, size selection and purification. TCRdb ran its own pipeline on the public reads, namely fastp trimming at Q25 and MiXCR clone calling, and kept in-frame beta chains. Every entry covers one CDR3 protein and lists the most common genes and DNA from its rows. The sample profile shows under 400,000 distinct CDR3 sequences; roughly 17% of them were found once. The ten largest make up 12% of the sample. Sequencing was carried out using peripheral blood. The source is an adult man with Graves' ophthalmopathy.

This clonotype was picked up many times. The V and J genes are TRBV27 and TRBJ1-1; TRBD1 matches at 8 bases. V was clipped by 6 bases and J by 0 bases; unmatched bases: 6. The germline CDR1 and CDR2 sequences are MNHEY and SMNVEV (reference sequence). CDR3 length: 15 residues. Here the CDR3 DNA reads TGTGCCAGCAGATTCAGGGGGCGGATGAACACTGAAGCTTTCTTT. It is translated as CASRFRGRMNTEAFF.

This clonotype was seen a single time. The chain has TRBV6-1 and TRBJ1-2; unclear D gene. The CDR3 extends over 13 amino acids. The V gene's germline CDR1 is MNHNS and CDR2 SASEGT. V was trimmed by 6 bases and J by 4 bases, leaving 12 bases between them. This chain's CDR3 is CASREWTTYGYTF. The DNA of the CDR3 is TGTGCCAGCAGAGAGTGGACTACCTATGGCTACACCTTC.

This clonotype was found many times. The rearrangement joins TRBV7-2 to TRBJ1-5; the D gene is possibly TRBD1 (6 bases). Trimming left V 1 base short and J 3 bases short, with 10 bases between. Per the germline V gene, CDR1 is SGHTA and CDR2 is FQGNSA. The CDR3 sequence is 15 residues long. Here the CDR3 reads CASSLVGAYNQPQHF. Written as DNA, the CDR3 is TGTGCCAGCAGCTTAGTGGGGGCCTACAATCAGCCCCAGCATTTT.

This clonotype has ten or more counts. The V gene is TRBV25-1, the J gene TRBJ2-5; 11 positions agree with TRBD1. The germline gives CDR1 MGHDK, CDR2 SYGVNS. The junction had 6 bases not matched to a gene; V was cut back by 5 bases and J by 1 base. The CDR3 length is 16 residues. CDR3 loop: CASSWAGTGGQETQYF. DNA for the CDR3: TGTGCCAGCAGTTGGGCCGGGACAGGGGGCCAAGAGACCCAGTACTTC.

The J gene is TRBJ1-2, the V gene TRBV19; D is possibly TRBD1 (5 bases). V dropped 7 bases and J dropped 0 bases, with 12 bases sitting between them. The CDR3 length is 14 residues. The V gene's germline CDR1 is LNHDA and CDR2 SQIVND (reference sequence). CDR3 sequence (DNA): TGTGCCAGTACCCCCGGACAAGCTAACTATGGCTACACCTTC. The encoded protein is CASTPGQANYGYTF.

This clonotype was detected many times. The chain joins TRBV7-2 to TRBJ1-2; D not certain. CDR3 length: 14 amino acids. The V gene lost 2 bases and the J gene lost 8 bases, with 15 bases spanning the gap. Germline V gene data show CDR1 as SGHTA and CDR2 as FQGNSA. This chain's CDR3 is CASSLNPGVGGYTF. CDR3 in DNA: TGTGCCAGCAGCTTAAATCCGGGAGTCGGGGGCTACACCTTC.

This clonotype was seen at least ten times. The rearrangement links TRBV7-2 to TRBJ1-2; TRBD1 aligns across 7 bases. The CDR3 has 14 residues. V shed 5 bases and J 4 bases; nucleotides not matched to a gene: 7. The germline V gene encodes CDR1 SGHTA and CDR2 FQGNSA. Here the CDR3 reads CASSPSRDSYGYTF. The CDR3 bases are TGTGCCAGCAGCCCATCCAGGGACAGCTATGGCTACACCTTC.